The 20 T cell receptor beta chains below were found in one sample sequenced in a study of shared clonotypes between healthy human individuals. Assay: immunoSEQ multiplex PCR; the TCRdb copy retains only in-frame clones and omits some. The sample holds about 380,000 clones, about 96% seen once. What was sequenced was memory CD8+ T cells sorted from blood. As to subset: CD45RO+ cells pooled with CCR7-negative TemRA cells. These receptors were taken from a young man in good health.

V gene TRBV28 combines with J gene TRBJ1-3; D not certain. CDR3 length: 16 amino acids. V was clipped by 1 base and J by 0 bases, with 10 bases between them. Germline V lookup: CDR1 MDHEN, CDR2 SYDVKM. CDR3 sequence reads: CASSLFQPSSGNTIYF. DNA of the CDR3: TGTGCCAGCAGTTTATTCCAGCCCAGCTCTGGAAACACCATATATTTT.

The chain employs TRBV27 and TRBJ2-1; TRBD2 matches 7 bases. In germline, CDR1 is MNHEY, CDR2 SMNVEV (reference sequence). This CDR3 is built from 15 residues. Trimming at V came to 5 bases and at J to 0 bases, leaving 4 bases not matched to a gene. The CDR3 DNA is TGTGCCAGCAGTGCCCGGACTAGCTCCTACAATGAGCAGTTCTTC. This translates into CASSARTSSYNEQFF.

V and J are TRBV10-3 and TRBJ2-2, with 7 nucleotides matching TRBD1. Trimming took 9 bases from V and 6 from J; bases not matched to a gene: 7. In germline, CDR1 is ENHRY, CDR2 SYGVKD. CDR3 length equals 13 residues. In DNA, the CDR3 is TGTGCCATGCAGACAGGGTTGGCCGGGGAGCTGTTTTTT. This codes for CAMQTGLAGELFF.

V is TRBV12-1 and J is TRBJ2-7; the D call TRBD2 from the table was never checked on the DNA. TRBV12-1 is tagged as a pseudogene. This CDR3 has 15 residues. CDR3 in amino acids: CASGPGREPFDEQYF. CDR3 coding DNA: TGTGCCAGCGGTCCCGGGCGGGAGCCCTTCGACGAGCAGTACTTC.

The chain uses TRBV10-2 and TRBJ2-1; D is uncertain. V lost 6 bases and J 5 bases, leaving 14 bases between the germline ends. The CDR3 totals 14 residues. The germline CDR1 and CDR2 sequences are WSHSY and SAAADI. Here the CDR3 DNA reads TGCGCCAGCAGCCAAGGCCTCGTGAACAATGAGCAGTTCTTC. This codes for CASSQGLVNNEQFF.

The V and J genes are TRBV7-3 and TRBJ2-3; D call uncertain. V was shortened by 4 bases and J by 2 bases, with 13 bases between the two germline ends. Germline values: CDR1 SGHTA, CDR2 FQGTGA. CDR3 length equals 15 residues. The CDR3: CASSWLGTLTDTQYF. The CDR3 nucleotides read TGTGCCAGCAGCTGGCTAGGTACCCTCACAGATACGCAGTATTTT.

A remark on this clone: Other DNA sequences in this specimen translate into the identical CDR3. This CDR3 is CASSLDRGTEAFF. CDR3 DNA sequence: TGTGCCAGCAGCTTAGACAGGGGCACTGAAGCTTTCTTT. The genes are TRBV7-9 and TRBJ1-1; 7 nucleotides align to TRBD1. The CDR3 has 13 amino acids. Germline lookup yields CDR1 SEHNR and CDR2 FQNEAQ (reference sequence). Losses at the gene ends were 1 base for V and 4 bases for J; bases not matched to a gene: 0. Full variable domain (missing parts from reference TRBV7-9 and TRBJ1-1): DTGVSQNPRHKITKRGQNVTFRCDPISEHNRLYWYRQTLGQGPEFLTYFQNEAQLEKSRLLSDRFSAERPKGSFSTLEIQRTEQGDSAMYLCASSLDRGTEAFFGQGTRLTVV.

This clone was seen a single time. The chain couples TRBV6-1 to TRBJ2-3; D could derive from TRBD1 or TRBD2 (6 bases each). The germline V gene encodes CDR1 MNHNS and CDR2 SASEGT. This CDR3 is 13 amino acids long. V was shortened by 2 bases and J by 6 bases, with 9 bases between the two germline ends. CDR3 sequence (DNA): TGTGCCAGCAGTGAAAGGAGGGGGGATACGCAGTATTTT. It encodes CASSERRGDTQYF.

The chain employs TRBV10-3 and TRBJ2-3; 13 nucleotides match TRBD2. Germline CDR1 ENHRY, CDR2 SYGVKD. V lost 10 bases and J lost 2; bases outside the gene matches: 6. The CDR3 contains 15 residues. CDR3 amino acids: CATETSGRTTDTQYF. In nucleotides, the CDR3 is TGTGCCACAGAGACTAGCGGGAGGACCACAGATACGCAGTATTTT.

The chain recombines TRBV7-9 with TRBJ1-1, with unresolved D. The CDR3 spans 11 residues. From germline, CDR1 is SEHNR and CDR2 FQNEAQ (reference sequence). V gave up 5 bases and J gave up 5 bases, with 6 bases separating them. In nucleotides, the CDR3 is TGTGCCAGCAGCACCGGGACTGAAGCTTTCTTT. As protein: CASSTGTEAFF.

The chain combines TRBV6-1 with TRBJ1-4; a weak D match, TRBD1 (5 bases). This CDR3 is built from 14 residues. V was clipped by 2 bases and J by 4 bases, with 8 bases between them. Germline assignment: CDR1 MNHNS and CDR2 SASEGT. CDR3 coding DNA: TGTGCCAGCAGTGAAAGGGGCGTTAATGAAAAACTGTTTTTT. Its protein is CASSERGVNEKLFF.

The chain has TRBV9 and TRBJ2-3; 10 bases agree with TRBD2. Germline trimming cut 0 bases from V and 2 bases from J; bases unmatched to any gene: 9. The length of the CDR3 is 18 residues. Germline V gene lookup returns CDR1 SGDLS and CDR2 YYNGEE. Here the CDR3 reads CASSVDVGLAGVTDTQYF. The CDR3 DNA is TGTGCCAGCAGCGTAGACGTGGGGCTAGCGGGGGTCACAGATACGCAGTATTTT.

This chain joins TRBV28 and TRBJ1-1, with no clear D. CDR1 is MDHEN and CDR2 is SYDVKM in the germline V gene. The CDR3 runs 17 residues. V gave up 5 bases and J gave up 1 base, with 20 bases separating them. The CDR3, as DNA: TGTGCCAGCAGTCCTCCTCTGTCGTGGGCGTCGAACACTGAAGCTTTCTTT. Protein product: CASSPPLSWASNTEAFF.

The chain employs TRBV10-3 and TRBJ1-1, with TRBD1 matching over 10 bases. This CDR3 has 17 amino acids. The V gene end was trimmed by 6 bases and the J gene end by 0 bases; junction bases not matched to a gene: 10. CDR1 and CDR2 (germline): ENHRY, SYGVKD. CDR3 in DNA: TGTGCCATCAGCCGGGGACAGGGGATAGGGATGAACACTGAAGCTTTCTTT. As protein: CAISRGQGIGMNTEAFF.

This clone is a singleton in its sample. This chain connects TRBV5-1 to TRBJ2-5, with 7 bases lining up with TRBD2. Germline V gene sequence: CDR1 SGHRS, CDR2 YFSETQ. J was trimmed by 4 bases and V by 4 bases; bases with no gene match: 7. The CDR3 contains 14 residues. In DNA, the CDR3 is TGCGCCAGCAGCAGGGTAGCGGGCGGAGAGACCCAGTACTTC. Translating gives CASSRVAGGETQYF.

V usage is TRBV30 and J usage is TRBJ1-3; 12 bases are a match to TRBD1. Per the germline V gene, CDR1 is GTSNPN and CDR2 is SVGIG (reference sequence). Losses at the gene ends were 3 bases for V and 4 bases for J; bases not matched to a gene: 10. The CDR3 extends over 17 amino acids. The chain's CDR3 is CAWRGTGGKGGGNTIYF. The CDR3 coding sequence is TGTGCCTGGAGGGGGACAGGGGGCAAAGGTGGCGGAAACACCATATATTTT.

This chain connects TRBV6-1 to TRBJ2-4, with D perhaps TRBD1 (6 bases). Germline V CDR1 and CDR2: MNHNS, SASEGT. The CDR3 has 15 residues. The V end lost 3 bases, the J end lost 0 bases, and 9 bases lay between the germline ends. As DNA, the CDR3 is TGTGCCAGCAGTGAGGGGGCGGTAGCCAAAAACATTCAGTACTTC. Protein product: CASSEGAVAKNIQYF.

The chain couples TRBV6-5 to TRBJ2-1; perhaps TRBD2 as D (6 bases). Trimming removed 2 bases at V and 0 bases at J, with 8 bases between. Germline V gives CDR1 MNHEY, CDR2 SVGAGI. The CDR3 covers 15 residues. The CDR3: CASSYPGGSYNEQFF. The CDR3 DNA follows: TGTGCCAGCAGTTACCCCGGGGGCTCCTACAATGAGCAGTTCTTC.

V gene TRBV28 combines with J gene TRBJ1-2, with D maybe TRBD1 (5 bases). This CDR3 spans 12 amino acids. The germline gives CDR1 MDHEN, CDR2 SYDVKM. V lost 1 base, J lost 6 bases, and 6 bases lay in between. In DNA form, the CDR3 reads TGTGCCAGCAGTTTATTGGGGGATGGCTACACCTTC. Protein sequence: CASSLLGDGYTF.

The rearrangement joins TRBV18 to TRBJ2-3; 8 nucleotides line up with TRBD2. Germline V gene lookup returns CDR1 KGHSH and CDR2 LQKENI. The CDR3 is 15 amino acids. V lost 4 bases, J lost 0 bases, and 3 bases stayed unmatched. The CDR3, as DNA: TGTGCCAGCTCACAAGCGGGAGACAGCACAGATACGCAGTATTTT. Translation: CASSQAGDSTDTQYF. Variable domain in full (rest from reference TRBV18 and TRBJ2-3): NAGVMQNPRHLVRRRGQEARLRCSPMKGHSHVYWYRQLPEEGLKFMVYLQKENIIDESGMPKERFSAEFPKEGPSILRIQQVVRGDSAAYFCASSQAGDSTDTQYFGPGTRLTVL.